This T cell receptor beta chain was identified in a study of siplizumab effects on memory and regulatory T cells. The protocol was immunoSEQ multiplex PCR, while the TCRdb copy is restricted to in-frame clones and leaves out a portion. The sample has more than 75,000 clones, over 85% seen once. A word on this clone: Its specificity is unknown.

Study findings and constraints: Researchers could map only a minor fraction of alloreactive clones to unstimulated subsets. Naive T cells seemed more diverse than memory cells; they also seemed major alloresponse contributors. No naive or memory phenotype could be assigned to roughly 75-96% of proliferating clones.

This CDR3 is built from 16 residues. CDR1 SGHTA and CDR2 FQGTGA come from the germline V gene. Trimming cost V 0 bases and J 7 bases; bases outside gene matches: 8. The sequenced material came from CD8+ T cells sorted from blood. The sequence derives from a human donor in good health. The V call is TRBV7-3, the J call TRBJ1-5; 8 bases align to TRBD1. For the CDR3, the DNA is TGTGCCAGCAGCTTAACCCGGACAGGGATGCACCAGCCCCAGCATTTT. Translation: CASSLTRTGMHQPQHF.